Following are 6 T cell receptor beta chains from one sample sequenced in a study of cytomegalovirus exposure and HLA in healthy donors. This table comes from immunoSEQ multiplex PCR, and its TCRdb copy is limited to in-frame clones, with some not included. The sample consists of about 330,000 clones, roughly 87% of them appearing once. What was sequenced was PBMCs. The receptor set was obtained from a woman aged 25-40 years in good health and CMV-seropositive.

V gene TRBV7-2 combines with J gene TRBJ2-1, with D unclear. The germline gives CDR1 SGHTA, CDR2 FQGNSA. This CDR3 is 13 amino acids long. Trimming removed 5 bases from V and 5 bases from J, with 10 bases in between. The CDR3 nucleotides are TGTGCCAGCAGCACGGCTAGGGACAATGAGCAGTTCTTC. This gives the protein CASSTARDNEQFF.

The chain has TRBV30 and TRBJ2-2; D may correspond to TRBD1 or TRBD2 (5 bases each). Between the trimmed V and J ends, which lost 3 bases and 7 bases, there was a span of 9 bases. This CDR3 spans 12 amino acids. The V gene's germline CDR1 is GTSNPN and CDR2 SVGIG (reference sequence). The CDR3 DNA is TGTGCCTGGAGGGGGGTTGGCGGGGAGCTGTTTTTT. This translates into CAWRGVGGELFF. The full variable domain, with the rest looked up from reference TRBV30 and TRBJ2-2, is SQTIHQWPATLVQPVGSPLSLECTVEGTSNPNLYWYRQAAGRGLQLLFYSVGIGQISSEVPQNLSASRPQDRQFILSSKKLLLSDSGFYLCAWRGVGGELFFGEGSRLTVL.

V and J are TRBV5-1 and TRBJ2-1; 11 bases are shared with TRBD2. J lost 5 bases, V lost 4 bases, and 5 bases had no gene match. The V gene's germline CDR1 is SGHRS and CDR2 YFSETQ. The CDR3 is 15 residues long. CDR3 sequence: CASSAGLAADNEQFF. The CDR3 DNA is TGCGCCAGCAGCGCGGGACTAGCGGCTGACAATGAGCAGTTCTTC.

The chain recombines TRBV5-4 with TRBJ2-7; 7 bases align to TRBD2. This CDR3 has 15 amino acids. CDR1 SGHNT and CDR2 YYREEE come from the germline V gene (reference sequence). The ends lost 0 bases at V and 3 bases at J; junction bases unmatched: 6. The CDR3 region is CASSLGGGGGYEQYF. Here the CDR3 DNA reads TGTGCCAGCAGCTTGGGTGGTGGCGGGGGCTACGAGCAGTACTTC.

The chain couples TRBV6-1 to TRBJ1-4; 7 bases line up with TRBD1. This CDR3 comprises 14 residues. The V gene's germline CDR1 is MNHNS and CDR2 SASEGT. The J segment lost 2 bases and the V segment lost 7 bases, leaving 4 bases of the junction unmatched. The CDR3 spells CASIEGQTNEKLFF. The CDR3 nucleotides are TGTGCCAGCATCGAGGGACAGACTAATGAAAAACTGTTTTTT.

The chain carries TRBV30 and TRBJ2-3; no reliable D call. V was clipped by 3 bases and J by 2 bases, with 6 bases between them. CDR3 size: 12 residues. Germline values: CDR1 GTSNPN, CDR2 SVGIG (reference sequence). The CDR3, as DNA: TGTGCCTGGAGCGCCGACACAGATACGCAGTATTTT. The encoded protein is CAWSADTDTQYF.